Below, 14 T cell receptor beta chains from the same sample are listed, as sequenced in a study of regulatory T cells in long-lasting Graves disease. iRepertoire HTBI primers and Arm-PCR of CDR3 regions built TCR beta libraries. MiXCR, run by TCRdb on the multiplex PCR reads, gives a single entry per CDR3 protein. Of about 420,000 distinct CDR3 sequences listed, 16% are singletons. The time point: newly diagnosed GD, antithyroid drugs for less than 3 months. TCR sequences were obtained from RNA taken from PBMCs. These data were likewise used in another study, on T cells in Graves' hyperthyroidism and ophthalmopathy.

This sample comprised peripheral blood mononuclear cells (PBMCs), obtained at new diagnosis, from a patient treated with antithyroid drugs. These receptors were collected from a woman aged 18-29 years with Graves disease.

The rearrangement joins TRBV5-1 to TRBJ1-2; no clear D. Looked up from germline, CDR1 is SGHRS and CDR2 is YFSETQ. V dropped 1 base and J dropped 5 bases, with 15 bases sitting between them. This CDR3 comprises 15 residues. DNA for the CDR3: TGCGCCAGCAGCTTGACCCCCCAGAGGTCGTATGGCTACACCTTC. Protein product: CASSLTPQRSYGYTF.

In this sample, this clonotype turned up many times. J is TRBJ2-7 and V is TRBV5-1; D call uncertain. V lost 4 bases, J lost 6 bases, and 14 bases lay in between. Germline lookup yields CDR1 SGHRS and CDR2 YFSETQ. This CDR3 spans 13 amino acids. In DNA form, the CDR3 reads TGCGCCAGCAGCACGGATCCTACCAGCGAGCAGTACTTC. Protein sequence: CASSTDPTSEQYF. The entire variable domain, with the rest obtained from reference TRBV5-1 and TRBJ2-7, is as follows: KAGVTQTPRYLIKTRGQQVTLSCSPISGHRSVSWYQQTPGQGLQFLFEYFSETQRNKGNFPGRFSGRQFSNSRSEMNVSTLELGDSALYLCASSTDPTSEQYFGPGTRLTVT.

This clonotype has ten or more counts. V gene TRBV10-2 combines with J gene TRBJ2-5; 8 bases match TRBD1. The CDR3 runs to 15 residues. CDR1 WSHSY and CDR2 SAAADI come from the germline V gene. V trimming: 5 bases; J trimming: 2 bases; junction bases outside the gene matches: 7. In nucleotides, the CDR3 is TGCGCCAGCAGTTGGTACGGGACAGGACAAGAGACCCAGTACTTC. This codes for CASSWYGTGQETQYF.

Only a few counts were recorded for this clonotype. CDR3 loop: CASSLTGTSEAFF. CDR3 nucleotide sequence: TGTGCCAGCAGTTTGACAGGGACTTCTGAAGCTTTCTTT. The chain is built from TRBV27 and TRBJ1-1; 7 positions agree with TRBD1. The CDR3 consists of 13 residues. Germline V gene lookup returns CDR1 MNHEY and CDR2 SMNVEV (reference sequence). The V segment lost 3 bases and the J segment 6 bases; nucleotides outside the gene matches: 4.

The table lists this clonotype with a few counts. The chain recombines TRBV6-1 with TRBJ2-5; D is undetermined. Deletions cut 4 bases from V and 7 bases from J, with 13 bases between. The CDR3 sequence is 13 residues long. Germline lookup yields CDR1 MNHNS and CDR2 SASEGT. The CDR3 sequence: CASSGALVPTQYF. The CDR3 region has the DNA TGTGCCAGCAGTGGGGCACTGGTCCCGACCCAGTACTTC.

This clonotype was recorded many times. The V call is TRBV28, the J call TRBJ1-1; a possible D gene is TRBD1 (6 bases). V was cut by 5 bases and J by 3 bases, with 10 bases left in between. The CDR3 runs 13 residues. Per the germline V gene, CDR1 is MDHEN and CDR2 is SYDVKM. The CDR3 region is CASSRTVYTEAFF. For the CDR3, the DNA is TGTGCCAGCAGTAGGACAGTTTACACTGAAGCTTTCTTT. The variable domain in full, completed from reference TRBV28 and TRBJ1-1, reads DVKVTQSSRYLVKRTGEKVFLECVQDMDHENMFWYRQDPGLGLRLIYFSYDVKMKEKGDIPEGYSVSREKKERFSLILESASTNQTSMYLCASSRTVYTEAFFGQGTRLTVV.

As to this clonotype: One base away lies a much larger clone, so this may be a sequencing read error. J is TRBJ2-6 and V is TRBV28; D may be TRBD1 (5 bases). Per germline, CDR1 MDHEN and CDR2 SYDVKM. This CDR3 has 14 residues. The CDR3, as DNA: TGTGCCAGCACTATTAGCTCTGGGGCCAACGCCCTGACTTTC. Its protein product is CASTISSGANALTF.

In its sample, this clonotype was seen a few times. The chain joins TRBV5-1 to TRBJ2-1; 10 bases agree with TRBD2. The CDR3 length is 14 residues. V lost 4 bases to trimming and J lost 8 bases; unmatched junction nucleotides: 6. Germline-derived CDR1 and CDR2 are SGHRS and YFSETQ. CDR3 protein: CASSGASGSDEQFF. Here the CDR3 DNA reads TGCGCCAGCAGCGGGGCTAGCGGGAGCGATGAGCAGTTCTTC. The full variable domain, rest sourced from reference TRBV5-1 and TRBJ2-1, is KAGVTQTPRYLIKTRGQQVTLSCSPISGHRSVSWYQQTPGQGLQFLFEYFSETQRNKGNFPGRFSGRQFSNSRSEMNVSTLELGDSALYLCASSGASGSDEQFFGPGTRLTVL.

J is TRBJ2-2 and V is TRBV6-2 or TRBV6-3; D not resolved. The ends were cut back, 0 bases at V and 6 bases at J, with 14 bases in the middle. Germline V CDR1 and CDR2: MNHEY, SVGEGT. CDR3 length equals 16 residues. The chain's CDR3 is CASSYSSGGLPGELFF. In DNA form, the CDR3 reads TGTGCCAGCAGTTACTCGTCCGGTGGGCTCCCCGGGGAGCTGTTTTTT.

The rearrangement uses TRBV7-2 and TRBJ2-2; D unclear. Trimming left V 5 bases short and J 6 bases short, with 4 bases between. This CDR3 comprises 11 residues. Germline assignment: CDR1 SGHTA and CDR2 FQGNSA. In DNA, the CDR3 is TGTGCCAGCAGCAATCCCGGGGAGCTGTTTTTT. It codes for CASSNPGELFF.

CDR3 DNA sequence: TGTGCCAGCAGCTCTGGGACTAGCGGGAGTGATACGCAGTATTTT. This codes for CASSSGTSGSDTQYF. J is TRBJ2-3 and V is TRBV11-2; TRBD2 matches 14 bases. The trim removed 4 bases at V and 6 bases at J, leaving 3 bases unmatched. CDR1 is SGHAT, CDR2 FQNNGV, per germline. The CDR3 is 15 residues long. The full variable domain, rest sourced from reference TRBV11-2 and TRBJ2-3, is EAGVAQSPRYKIIEKRQSVAFWCNPISGHATLYWYQQILGQGPKLLIQFQNNGVVDDSQLPKDRFSAERLKGVDSTLKIQPAKLEDSAVYLCASSSGTSGSDTQYFGPGTRLTVL.

This clonotype has only a few counts. The chain carries TRBV6-1 and TRBJ2-7; D is uncertain. Germline CDR1 is MNHNS and CDR2 is SASEGT. The V end was cut by 6 bases, the J end by 4 bases, with 7 bases between. The CDR3 contains 11 residues. CDR3 sequence: CASRLTYEQYF. In DNA, the CDR3 is TGTGCCAGCAGACTGACTTACGAGCAGTACTTC.

This clonotype was found a few times. V is TRBV11-2 and J is TRBJ2-1, with 8 bases aligning to TRBD2. V was pared by 5 bases and J by 7 bases, with 10 bases of the junction left unmatched. This CDR3 is 15 amino acids long. CDR1 is SGHAT and CDR2 is FQNNGV in the germline V gene. The CDR3 region has the DNA TGTGCCAGCAGCCCGCGGTCGGGAGGGCCGAATGAGCAGTTCTTC. It yields the protein CASSPRSGGPNEQFF.

This clonotype appeared many times. The gene calls are TRBV12-3 or TRBV12-4 and TRBJ2-7; no definite D call. V gave up 4 bases and J gave up 5 bases, with 12 bases separating them. This CDR3 comprises 13 residues. In nucleotides, the CDR3 is TGTGCCAGCAGTTACATTGGGCCCAACGAGCAGTACTTC. Amino acid sequence: CASSYIGPNEQYF.